This TCR beta chain was observed in a study of T cells in Graves' hyperthyroidism and ophthalmopathy. Germline V gene sequence: CDR1 GTSNPN, CDR2 SVGIG (reference sequence). The length of the CDR3 is 13 residues. V was cut by 3 bases and J by 4 bases, with 12 bases left in between. Under 3 months was the duration of disease in ophthalmopathy patients, who also had a Clinical Activity Score of at least 3 and a NOSPECS grade of at least 4. Clinical symptoms, serum thyroxine and TRAb, thyroid ultrasound and orbital computed tomography together formed the diagnostic basis. Regions amplified from RNA transcripts were the TCR beta CDR3 regions. The TCR CDR3 was amplified in a first-round RT-PCR using the HTBI primer set. TCRdb passed the multiplex PCR reads through MiXCR, listing each CDR3 protein once. The sample holds about 520,000 distinct CDR3 sequences, roughly 24% seen once. This clonotype was found many times.

The source is a woman in her twenties or thirties with Graves' ophthalmopathy. Material: blood. The V call is TRBV30, the J call TRBJ1-1; TRBD1 is a possible D gene (5 bases). CDR3 nucleotides: TGTGCCTGGAGCGAAAATCAGGGCACTGAAGCTTTCTTT. It codes for CAWSENQGTEAFF.